A selection of T cell receptor beta chains follows, all from one sample in a study of shared clonotypes between healthy human individuals. This table comes from immunoSEQ multiplex PCR, and its TCRdb copy is limited to in-frame clones, with some not included. The table shows about a million clones, with roughly 80% occurring only once. Sequenced material: memory CD4+ T cells from PBMCs. The source is a man aged 18 to 29 in good health. Some clones in this sample may be carry-over from other donors' samples. CDR3s include the opening cysteine and the closing phenylalanine or tryptophan.

>TRBV28|14|TRBJ2-5
CASSLLGARETQYF
>TRBV2|16|TRBJ1-1
CASSVGQGARGTEAFF
>TRBV9|14|TRBJ2-1
CASRGLGPDNEQFF
>TRBV6-6|15|TRBJ2-7
CASSSLTATNYEQYF
>TRBV30|13|TRBJ1-3
CARSVTTGNTIYF
>TRBV5-4|13|TRBJ1-2
CASSLSEPYGYTF
>TRBV21-1|18|TRBJ1-5
CASSKGQGESLRNQPQHF
>TRBV5-4|18|TRBJ2-3
CASSLVSGGLELWSTQYF
>TRBV5-4|15|TRBJ2-6
CASSSHSSGANVLTF
>TRBV6-5|14|TRBJ2-3
CASKVPGGLDTQYF
>TRBV18|16|TRBJ2-2
CASSPLLRTTTGELFF
>TRBV19|15|TRBJ1-1
CASSPGGGRNTEAFF
>TRBV5-1|15|TRBJ2-3
CASSFLAGLTDTQYF
>TRBV7-2|14|TRBJ1-4
CASSLEPNSEKLFF
>TRBV27|14|TRBJ1-1
CASSLDRKNTEAFF